The 26 T cell receptor beta chains listed next were all sequenced from one sample in a study of metastatic and nonmetastatic thyroid tumors. All patients reached thyroid surgery having received no treatment beforehand. TCRdb reprocessed the PCR reads via MiXCR. The sample yields roughly 23,000 clones, 14% to 15% seen once. Sequencing input: tumor tissue. The origin of the receptors is a female donor with papillary thyroid cancer or a benign thyroid nodule (not recorded which). Some clones in this sample may be carry-over from other donors' samples.

This clone was picked up many times. The chain combines TRBV3-1 with TRBJ1-1, with D uncertain. There are 13 residues in the CDR3. Germline-derived CDR1 and CDR2 are LGHDT and YNNKEL (reference sequence). The V end lost 3 bases, the J end lost 7 bases, and 12 bases lay between the germline ends. The CDR3 bases are TGTGCCAGCAGCCAGGATCGCACCCATGAAGCTTTCTTT. Its translation: CASSQDRTHEAFF.

This clone has just one count. This rearrangement joins TRBV30 to TRBJ2-2; a possible D gene is TRBD2 (7 bases). Trimming stripped 5 bases from V and 11 bases from J, with 24 bases between. Germline V gene sequence: CDR1 GTSNPN, CDR2 SVGIG (reference sequence). There are 15 residues in the CDR3. The CDR3, as DNA: TGTGCCTGGGGCCTCGGGGGGCGCGAGTTCGGTGAGCTGTTTTTT. It translates to CAWGLGGREFGELFF.

The table lists this clone with many counts. The chain combines TRBV7-2 with TRBJ1-2; TRBD1 aligns across 9 bases. The CDR3 has 14 amino acids. CDR1 and CDR2 from the germline V gene are SGHTA and FQGNSA. Unmatched junction bases numbered 5, after V lost 5 bases and J lost 4 bases. The CDR3 DNA is TGTGCCAGCAGCACGGACAGGGGCCCCTATGGCTACACCTTC. Residues: CASSTDRGPYGYTF.

This clone was detected only a few times. This chain joins TRBV28 and TRBJ2-7, with 10 nucleotides matching TRBD2. CDR1 is MDHEN, CDR2 SYDVKM, per germline. The CDR3 has 15 residues. Losses at the gene ends were 6 bases for V and 4 bases for J; bases not matched to a gene: 9. The CDR3 sequence: CASSSPAGGQYEQYF. The CDR3 nucleotides read TGTGCCAGCAGCTCCCCAGCGGGAGGGCAGTACGAGCAGTACTTC.

As regards this clone: The junction departs from germline at one end; a sequencing error may be responsible. The gene calls are TRBV28 and TRBJ2-7; D is perhaps TRBD1 (5 bases). Germline values: CDR1 MDHEN, CDR2 SYDVKM. The CDR3 consists of 13 residues. CDR3 protein: CASSTPGCYEQYF. As DNA, the CDR3 is TGCGCCAGCAGTACCCCAGGGTGCTACGAGCAGTACTTC. Based on the CDR3 plus reference TRBV28 and TRBJ2-7, the full variable domain is DVKVTQSSRYLVKRTGEKVFLECVQDMDHENMFWYRQDPGLGLRLIYFSYDVKMKEKGDIPEGYSVSREKKERFSLILESASTNQTSMYLCASSTPGCYEQYFGPGTRLTVT.

This clone was detected ten times or more. The sample contains more than one DNA sequence encoding this CDR3. The chain employs TRBV5-6 and TRBJ2-5; tentative D call: TRBD1 (7 bases). Trimming took 0 bases from V and 5 from J, leaving 14 bases between them. The CDR3 contains 15 residues. The V gene's germline CDR1 is SGHDT and CDR2 YYEEEE. The CDR3, as DNA: TGTGCCAGCAGCTTGGTAGCAGGGGGGCGGGAGACCCAGTACTTC. Translating it yields CASSLVAGGRETQYF. The full variable domain, in which reference TRBV5-6 and TRBJ2-5 provide the parts outside the CDR3, is DAGVTQSPTHLIKTRGQQVTLRCSPKSGHDTVSWYQQALGQGPQFIFQYYEEEERQRGNFPDRFSGHQFPNYSSELNVNALLLGDSALYLCASSLVAGGRETQYFGPGTRLLVL.

This clone is medium-sized (0.01 to 0.1%). This sequence joins TRBV20-1 and TRBJ1-2; D gene unclear. This CDR3 has 14 amino acids. The ends were cut back, 1 base at V and 4 bases at J, with 13 bases in the middle. CDR1 and CDR2 (germline): DFQATT, SNEGSKA (reference sequence). The CDR3 region has the DNA TGCAGTGCTAGAGCGTTGACGGTAACCTATGGCTACACCTTC. Its translation is CSARALTVTYGYTF.

Note on this clone: Germline is not matched at one junction end, which may reflect a read error. CDR3 DNA: TGTGCCACCAGCAGAGTGGGTAGTGGAGAGACCAAGTACTTC. The encoded protein is CATSRVGSGETKYF. The chain recombines TRBV15 with TRBJ2-5; no clear D gene. CDR3 length: 14 amino acids. Germline V gene lookup returns CDR1 LNHNV and CDR2 YYDKDF (reference sequence).

This clone was counted ten times or more. The rearrangement links TRBV11-1 to TRBJ2-3; 9 positions agree with TRBD2. V trimming: 4 bases; J trimming: 4 bases; junction bases outside the gene matches: 6. The CDR3 contains 15 residues. Looked up from germline, CDR1 is SGHAT and CDR2 is FQDESV (reference sequence). In DNA form, the CDR3 reads TGTGCCAGCAGCTCCGGACTAGCGCTCGCAGATACGCAGTATTTT. Residues: CASSSGLALADTQYF.

This clone was observed a few times. The CDR3 nucleotides are TGTGCCAGCAGTGAAGAGGTGGGTCTCGAGCAGTACTTC. This gives the protein CASSEEVGLEQYF. V is TRBV6-1 and J is TRBJ2-7; no firm D call. This CDR3 spans 13 amino acids. Between the trimmed V and J ends, which lost 1 base and 6 bases, there was a span of 10 bases. Germline CDR1 is MNHNS and CDR2 is SASEGT.

This clone was counted only a few times. The junction departs from the called germline gene at one end, perhaps through a read error. This rearrangement joins TRBV6-2 or TRBV6-3 to TRBJ2-4; no reliable D call. This CDR3 is built from 15 residues. The germline gives CDR1 MNHEY, CDR2 SVGEGT. DNA for the CDR3: TGTGCCAGCAGTTACGGCTGGTATTGGGAAAACATTCATTACTTC. The encoded protein is CASSYGWYWENIHYF.

This clone was detected ten times or more. This chain connects TRBV5-1 to TRBJ2-3; perhaps TRBD1 as D (5 bases). Germline lookup yields CDR1 SGHRS and CDR2 YFSETQ. This CDR3 has 17 residues. V was cut by 4 bases and J by 1 base, with 19 bases left in between. The CDR3 loop reads CASSTELGVSGTDTQYF. In DNA, the CDR3 is TGCGCCAGCAGCACAGAGTTAGGGGTTTCTGGCACAGATACGCAGTATTTT.

Ten or more counts support this clone. The gene calls are TRBV11-1 and TRBJ2-6; D call uncertain. The CDR3 totals 16 residues. Germline loops: CDR1 SGHAT, CDR2 FQDESV (reference sequence). V was clipped by 1 base and J by 0 bases, with 7 bases between them. The CDR3 sequence is CASSLVTFSGANVLTF. The CDR3 coding sequence is TGTGCCAGCAGCTTAGTAACTTTCTCTGGGGCCAACGTCCTGACTTTC.

This clone was counted only a few times. V gene TRBV4-3 combines with J gene TRBJ1-2; no reliable D call. Germline V gene data show CDR1 as LGHNA and CDR2 as YSLEER. This CDR3 has 15 residues. Trimming left V 1 base short and J 0 bases short, with 9 bases between. The CDR3 DNA sequence: TGCGCCAGCAGCCAAGGAGCCAACACTAACTATGGCTACACCTTC. The encoded protein is CASSQGANTNYGYTF.

This clone was recorded at least ten times. This chain joins TRBV20-1 and TRBJ2-1; 8 positions match TRBD2. This CDR3 region has 14 residues. V was pared by 5 bases and J by 4 bases, with 7 bases of the junction left unmatched. Germline CDR1 is DFQATT and CDR2 is SNEGSKA (reference sequence). CDR3 DNA: TGCAGTGCTGAAGCGGGAGCTGGATACAATGAGCAGTTCTTC. This gives the protein CSAEAGAGYNEQFF.

This clone was counted ten times or more. The V gene is TRBV12-5, the J gene TRBJ2-5; D unclear. The CDR3 covers 16 residues. Germline V gene sequence: CDR1 LGHNT, CDR2 FRNRAP. Trimming shortened V by 6 bases and J by 5 bases, and 22 bases separated the two germline ends. The chain's CDR3 is CASGLTGGGVGETQYF. CDR3 in DNA: TGTGCTAGTGGCCTTACGGGCGGCGGAGTCGGGGAGACCCAGTACTTC.

Regarding this clone: Sequence at one end of the junction differs from germline and may be a read error. The V and J genes are TRBV27 and TRBJ1-2, with a tentative D call TRBD1 (6 bases). CDR1 is MNHEY, CDR2 SMNVEV, per germline (reference sequence). There are 13 residues in the CDR3. The CDR3 sequence: CASSPRTVYVYTF. As DNA, the CDR3 is TGTGCCAGCAGTCCCCGGACAGTGTATGTCTACACCTTC.

This clone showed up just a few times. V gene TRBV5-1 combines with J gene TRBJ2-7; TRBD2 aligns across 15 bases. With V trimmed by 3 bases and J by 3 bases, 7 bases remained unmatched. The V gene's germline CDR1 is SGHRS and CDR2 YFSETQ. This CDR3 is built from 17 residues. The CDR3 DNA sequence: TGCGCCAGCAGCTCCGGGACTAGCGGGGGGTCACTCTACGAGCAGTACTTC. Protein: CASSSGTSGGSLYEQYF.

The rearrangement links TRBV5-6 to TRBJ2-6, with D possibly TRBD1 on 5 matching bases. Germline CDR1 is SGHDT and CDR2 is YYEEEE. The CDR3 has 18 amino acids. Trimming removed 2 bases from V and 0 bases from J, with 15 bases in between. CDR3 sequence: CASSLSRGRLSGANVLTF. The CDR3 DNA sequence: TGTGCCAGCAGCTTATCAAGGGGCCGCCTCTCTGGGGCCAACGTCCTGACTTTC.

By proportion, this clone is medium-sized. The rearrangement links TRBV5-1 to TRBJ2-7, with D possibly TRBD1 on 6 matching bases. The germline CDR1 and CDR2 sequences are SGHRS and YFSETQ. Trimming cost V 1 base and J 5 bases, with 13 bases left between them. This CDR3 has 14 residues. The CDR3 DNA sequence: TGCGCCAGCAGCTTGTCTCAGGGGATCAACGAGCAGTACTTC. It codes for CASSLSQGINEQYF.

This clone has a handful of counts. The CDR3 carries no conserved terminal phenylalanine or tryptophan, so it likely arises from a read error. The limits of the CDR3 on the DNA are not certain, so only TCRdb's listed CDR3 is given. The rearrangement joins TRBV4-1 to TRBJ2-5; TRBD1 is the table's D call and was not checked against the DNA. The CDR3 totals 15 residues, both ends included. Looked up from germline, CDR1 is MGHRA and CDR2 is YSYEKL. The CDR3 is CARQLAGGRGQEAWL.

This clone was seen a handful of times. The chain has TRBV6-1 and TRBJ2-3, with D possibly being TRBD1 (5 bases). The CDR3 runs to 16 residues. In germline, CDR1 is MNHNS, CDR2 SASEGT. V lost 6 bases and J 4 bases, leaving 20 bases between the germline ends. In DNA, the CDR3 is TGTGCCAGCAGGCCCCCAGGTGGACATCCCGCAGATACGCAGTATTTT. This encodes CASRPPGGHPADTQYF.

This clone was found many times. The chain combines TRBV24-1 with TRBJ2-5, with TRBD2 matching 8 bases. The V segment lost 3 bases and the J segment 6 bases; nucleotides outside the gene matches: 8. This CDR3 region has 15 residues. Germline CDR1 and CDR2: KGHDR and SFDVKD. The CDR3 spells CATSDPRTGGKTQYF. In DNA, the CDR3 is TGTGCCACCAGTGATCCCCGGACGGGAGGGAAGACCCAGTACTTC.

For this clone: One end of the junction fails to match germline, which may point to a read error. The chain carries TRBV20-1 and TRBJ1-1, with D uncertain. Germline CDR1 and CDR2: DFQATT and SNEGSKA (reference sequence). The CDR3 totals 15 residues. CDR3 nucleotides: TGCAGTGCTAGTGGGTCCTTGATTGGGAACACTGAATCTTTCTTT. It is translated as CSASGSLIGNTESFF.

This clone was seen many times. V usage is TRBV7-9 and J usage is TRBJ1-5; 7 nucleotides line up with TRBD1. With V trimmed by 4 bases and J by 2 bases, 2 bases remained unmatched. CDR1 SEHNR and CDR2 FQNEAQ come from the germline V gene (reference sequence). This CDR3 has 14 amino acids. Here the CDR3 reads CASSSTGGNQPQHF. CDR3 coding DNA: TGTGCCAGCAGCTCCACAGGGGGCAATCAGCCCCAGCATTTT.

This clone was counted ten times or more. This rearrangement joins TRBV25-1 to TRBJ2-1; 10 bases are a match to TRBD2. Germline V gene lookup returns CDR1 MGHDK and CDR2 SYGVNS. This CDR3 has 17 residues. V lost 1 base and J lost 0; bases outside the gene matches: 3. The CDR3, as DNA: TGTGCCAGCAGTGAATCGCTAGCGGGGGACTCCTACAATGAGCAGTTCTTC. Its protein is CASSESLAGDSYNEQFF.